This passage covers 14 T cell receptor beta chains from one sample sequenced in a study of T-cell reconstitution after alpha-beta-depleted transplantation in children. Unique molecular identifiers tagged the TCRbeta library. TCRdb reprocessed the PCR reads with MiXCR, giving one entry per CDR3 protein. Of more than 400,000 distinct CDR3 sequences detected, roughly 11% appear once; the ten largest clones hold 13% to 15%. The sample consisted of PBMCs, mostly from graft donor cells, taken 180 days after TCRalphabeta/CD19-depleted stem cell transplant. These receptors were obtained from a female patient aged 2-9 years who had a stem cell transplant for aplastic anemia, so the T cells may come from the graft donor.

The chain couples TRBV9 to TRBJ1-6; TRBD1 aligns across 8 bases. This CDR3 has 18 amino acids. The germline V gene has CDR1 SGDLS and CDR2 YYNGEE. Unmatched junction bases numbered 16, after V lost 3 bases and J lost 8 bases. This chain's CDR3 is CASSAGHPGGDRHSPLHF. CDR3 DNA: TGTGCCAGCAGCGCGGGCCACCCAGGGGGCGATCGGCATTCACCCCTCCACTTT. Using reference TRBV9 and TRBJ1-6 for the parts outside the CDR3, the full variable domain is DSGVTQTPKHLITATGQRVTLRCSPRSGDLSVYWYQQSLDQGLQFLIQYYNGEERAKGNILERFSAQQFPDLHSELNLSSLELGDSALYFCASSAGHPGGDRHSPLHFGNGTRLTVT.

A remark on this clonotype: One end of the junction fails to match germline, which may point to a read error. The rearrangement joins TRBV7-2 to TRBJ2-3, with D perhaps matching TRBD2 (5 bases). The CDR3 spans 16 residues. In germline, CDR1 is SGHTA, CDR2 FQGNSA. CDR3 coding DNA: TGTGCCACCAGCTTACCGCGGGCGGGCAGCCCCGATACGCAGTATTTT. Its translation is CATSLPRAGSPDTQYF.

In its sample, this clonotype was seen a few times. This chain connects TRBV7-2 to TRBJ2-7; no reliable D call. The V and J ends lost 4 bases and 7 bases respectively, with 14 bases between them. CDR1 is SGHTA, CDR2 FQGNSA, per germline. The CDR3 has 13 residues. CDR3 protein: CASSSQPYVEQYF. CDR3 bases: TGTGCCAGCAGCTCTCAACCCTACGTGGAGCAGTACTTC.

The V call is TRBV7-2, the J call TRBJ2-7; D is unclear. Between the trimmed V and J ends, which lost 1 base and 0 bases, there was a span of 7 bases. Germline V gene data show CDR1 as SGHTA and CDR2 as FQGNSA. CDR3 length: 14 residues. CDR3 sequence (DNA): TGTGCCAGCAGCTTAGAGTACAGCTCCTACGAGCAGTACTTC. Translated: CASSLEYSSYEQYF.

Many counts were recorded for this clonotype. V usage is TRBV7-3 and J usage is TRBJ2-3, with 11 bases that match TRBD2. The J segment lost 3 bases and the V segment lost 3 bases, leaving 8 bases of the junction unmatched. Germline assignment: CDR1 SGHTA and CDR2 FQGTGA. The CDR3 contains 17 residues. CDR3: CASSLTGTSGGTDTQYF. Written as DNA, the CDR3 is TGTGCCAGCAGCTTGACTGGTACTAGCGGGGGAACAGATACGCAGTATTTT.

This clonotype was seen many times. V is TRBV6-5 and J is TRBJ2-1, with a possible D match to TRBD2 (6 bases). V was trimmed by 6 bases and J by 3 bases, leaving 21 bases between them. The CDR3 covers 17 residues. Germline V CDR1 and CDR2: MNHEY, SVGAGI. This CDR3 is CASRFDGRTGGYNEQFF. Written as DNA, the CDR3 is TGTGCCAGCAGGTTCGATGGGAGGACTGGAGGCTACAATGAGCAGTTCTTC.

This clonotype was counted only a few times. This chain links TRBV9 with TRBJ2-4; 10 bases fit TRBD1. Trimming removed 4 bases from V and 3 bases from J; junction bases left unmatched: 7. CDR3 length: 16 residues. The germline CDR1 and CDR2 sequences are SGDLS and YYNGEE. The CDR3 is CASSPWTGGDKNIQYF. CDR3 DNA sequence: TGTGCCAGCAGCCCTTGGACAGGGGGTGACAAAAACATTCAGTACTTC.

The chain uses TRBV3-1 and TRBJ2-4; D is unclear. Germline loops: CDR1 LGHDT, CDR2 YNNKEL (reference sequence). V was clipped by 2 bases and J by 5 bases, with 4 bases between them. CDR3 length equals 12 residues. CDR3: CASSQLQNIQYF. The DNA of the CDR3 is TGTGCCAGCAGCCAACTCCAAAACATTCAGTACTTC.

The chain uses TRBV2 and TRBJ2-7; D remains ambiguous. This CDR3 is 11 amino acids long. V lost 1 base and J lost 10, with 8 bases in between. Germline assignment: CDR1 SNHLY and CDR2 FYNNEI. The CDR3 reads CASSEELGQYV. The CDR3 coding sequence is TGTGCCAGCAGTGAAGAGCTAGGACAGTACGTC.

The chain joins TRBV29-1 to TRBJ1-1; 10 bases map to TRBD1. The germline gives CDR1 SQVTM, CDR2 ANQGSEA. Losses at the gene ends were 4 bases for V and 2 bases for J; bases not matched to a gene: 10. The CDR3 runs to 16 residues. The CDR3 DNA is TGCAGCGTTGGGGCCGGGACAGGGGCGTTCAACACTGAAGCTTTCTTT. Protein: CSVGAGTGAFNTEAFF.

This clonotype has only a few counts. The CDR3 protein is CATSREIASGADNEQFF. The CDR3 DNA reads as TGTGCCACCAGCAGAGAAATTGCTAGCGGAGCGGACAATGAGCAGTTCTTC. J is TRBJ2-1 and V is TRBV15; 7 bases line up with TRBD2. J lost 5 bases, V lost 0 bases, and 10 bases had no gene match. This CDR3 contains 17 residues. In germline, CDR1 is LNHNV, CDR2 YYDKDF (reference sequence).

This clonotype was picked up a small number of times. The genes are TRBV3-1 and TRBJ1-1; no reliable D call. V was trimmed by 6 bases and J by 0 bases, leaving 8 bases between them. The germline CDR1 and CDR2 sequences are LGHDT and YNNKEL (reference sequence). There are 13 residues in the CDR3. CDR3 amino acids: CASRMVLNTEAFF. CDR3 DNA sequence: TGTGCCAGCAGGATGGTCCTGAACACTGAAGCTTTCTTT.

This clonotype showed up many times. In DNA form, the CDR3 reads TGCAGCGTTGAGGAGGGGACGGCTTATGGCTACACCTTC. Its protein is CSVEEGTAYGYTF. This chain connects TRBV29-1 to TRBJ1-2; weak D call: TRBD1 (5 bases). The germline V gene encodes CDR1 SQVTM and CDR2 ANQGSEA. Between the trimmed V and J ends, which lost 3 bases and 5 bases, there was a span of 13 bases. The length of the CDR3 is 13 residues.

The chain employs TRBV7-6 and TRBJ2-1; TRBD2 is a possible D gene (6 bases). Germline V CDR1 and CDR2: SGHVS, FNYEAQ. The CDR3 sequence is 15 residues long. Trimming removed 3 bases at V and 4 bases at J, with 13 bases between. CDR3 in DNA: TGTGCCAGCAGCTTCGGGGACGCGGGATACAATGAGCAGTTCTTC. Translating it yields CASSFGDAGYNEQFF.